Each of the 24 T cell receptor beta chains below was sequenced from the same sample in a study of shared clonotypes between healthy human individuals. Sequencing was performed with immunoSEQ multiplex PCR; in TCRdb, only in-frame clones are kept and a portion is missing. The top ten hold about 12% of the sample, which has about 600,000 clones, around three quarters seen once. Sequences were obtained from PBMCs. Receptors originate from a woman aged 40 to 50 in good health. Some clones in this sample may be carry-over from other donors' samples.

The V call is TRBV7-9, the J call TRBJ2-5, with D uncertain. The germline V gene encodes CDR1 SEHNR and CDR2 FQNEAQ (reference sequence). V shed 0 bases and J shed 2 bases, with 10 bases lying between them. The CDR3 has 15 amino acids. DNA for the CDR3: TGTGCCAGCAGCTTAGCGCGCAGTGCACAAGAGACCCAGTACTTC. This codes for CASSLARSAQETQYF. Using reference TRBV7-9 and TRBJ2-5 for the parts outside the CDR3, the full variable domain is DTGVSQNPRHKITKRGQNVTFRCDPISEHNRLYWYRQTLGQGPEFLTYFQNEAQLEKSRLLSDRFSAERPKGSFSTLEIQRTEQGDSAMYLCASSLARSAQETQYFGPGTRLLVL.

V and J are TRBV28 and TRBJ1-3, with a weak D call TRBD1 (6 bases). V lost 1 base, J lost 5 bases, and 21 bases lay in between. Germline CDR1 is MDHEN and CDR2 is SYDVKM. The CDR3 totals 18 residues. CDR3 DNA sequence: TGTGCCAGCAGTTTATCTCATAGGGCCTGGACAGTAAGAAACACCATATATTTT. Translation gives CASSLSHRAWTVRNTIYF.

The chain has TRBV7-2 and TRBJ2-7; no reliable D call. The CDR3 is made up of 15 amino acids. The germline V and J ends were trimmed by 5 bases and 4 bases, with 18 bases remaining between them. The germline V gene encodes CDR1 SGHTA and CDR2 FQGNSA. The DNA of the CDR3 is TGTGCCAGCAGCCCACGATCCGGTGGGCCATACGAGCAGTACTTC. As protein: CASSPRSGGPYEQYF.

On this clone itself: A much larger clone is a single base away; this may be a read error. The chain links TRBV29-1 to TRBJ2-3; 8 nucleotides agree with TRBD2. In germline, CDR1 is SQVTM, CDR2 ANQGSEA. The CDR3 covers 14 residues. CDR3: CSSRAGAGTDTRYF. For the CDR3, the DNA is TGCAGCTCACGAGCGGGAGCGGGCACAGATACGCGGTATTTT.

Note on this clone: A single base is all that separates this from a far larger clone, so a read error is likely. Additional DNA sequences in this sample encode the identical CDR3. The chain joins TRBV9 to TRBJ2-1; D uncertain. CDR3 length: 16 amino acids. Trimming removed 3 bases from V and 0 bases from J, with 13 bases in between. From germline, CDR1 is SGDLS and CDR2 YYNGEE. This CDR3 is CASSGRRPGSYNEQFF. Here the CDR3 DNA reads TGTGCCAGCAGCGGCCGACGACCGGGCTCCTACAATGAGCAGTTCTTC.

The rearrangement links TRBV11-2 to TRBJ1-1, with TRBD1 identical over 8 bases. This CDR3 comprises 17 residues. CDR1 is SGHAT, CDR2 FQNNGV, per germline. Trimming took 1 base from V and 4 from J; bases not matched to a gene: 11. The CDR3 DNA reads TGTGCCAGCAGCTTAGCCCAACCAGGGGGCGCGAGCACTGAAGCTTTCTTT. Protein product: CASSLAQPGGASTEAFF.

This sequence joins TRBV11-2 and TRBJ2-1; no firm D call. This CDR3 is 14 amino acids long. With 3 bases removed from V and 5 bases from J, the gap between germline ends came to 11 bases. Germline assignment: CDR1 SGHAT and CDR2 FQNNGV. CDR3 residues: CASSLFAEHNEQFF. The CDR3 region has the DNA TGTGCCAGCAGCTTGTTTGCGGAGCACAATGAGCAGTTCTTC.

The chain couples TRBV5-8 to TRBJ2-1; 11 nucleotides line up with TRBD2. The CDR3 sequence is 17 residues long. The germline CDR1 and CDR2 sequences are SGHTS and YDEGEE. Germline trimming cut 0 bases from V and 6 bases from J; bases unmatched to any gene: 8. The CDR3 DNA sequence: TGTGCCAGCAGCTTGGGTAGCGGGAGGGCCCTTGGCAATGAGCAGTTCTTC. Its protein is CASSLGSGRALGNEQFF.

The gene calls are TRBV4-2 and TRBJ1-1; 7 positions match TRBD1. This CDR3 has 15 residues. From germline, CDR1 is LGHNA and CDR2 YNFKEQ. V shed 3 bases, J shed 0 bases, and the junction held 4 bases outside the gene matches. The CDR3 spells CASSQLQGLNTEAFF. CDR3 coding DNA: TGTGCCAGCAGCCAGTTACAGGGGTTGAACACTGAAGCTTTCTTT.

V is TRBV2 and J is TRBJ1-2; D call uncertain. In germline, CDR1 is SNHLY, CDR2 FYNNEI. Trimming cost V 3 bases and J 4 bases, with 15 bases left between them. This CDR3 spans 15 amino acids. The CDR3 sequence is CASSDGVEPFYGYTF. Written as DNA, the CDR3 is TGTGCCAGCAGTGACGGGGTGGAACCTTTCTATGGCTACACCTTC.

The J gene is TRBJ2-6, the V gene TRBV2; D possibly matches TRBD1 or TRBD2 (6 bases each). CDR3 length equals 15 residues. In germline, CDR1 is SNHLY, CDR2 FYNNEI. The V and J ends lost 5 bases and 1 base respectively, with 9 bases between them. The CDR3 is CASSRGTSGANVLTF. CDR3 DNA sequence: TGTGCCAGCAGTAGGGGGACTTCTGGGGCCAACGTCCTGACTTTC.

Many counts were recorded for this clone. This chain links TRBV9 with TRBJ2-6; D not resolved. Germline CDR1 reads SGDLS; CDR2 reads YYNGEE. Trimming removed 0 bases at V and 0 bases at J, with 7 bases between. This CDR3 has 16 residues. The CDR3 sequence: CASSVGVRSGANVLTF. The CDR3 DNA sequence: TGTGCCAGCAGCGTAGGGGTGCGCTCTGGGGCCAACGTCCTGACTTTC.

J is TRBJ2-6 and V is TRBV14; D remains ambiguous. Germline-derived CDR1 and CDR2 are SGHDN and FVKESK. Trimming took 4 bases from V and 4 from J, leaving 8 bases between them. There are 14 residues in the CDR3. This CDR3 is CASSPLGGANVLTF. DNA for the CDR3: TGTGCCAGCAGCCCCCTGGGGGGGGCCAACGTCCTGACTTTC. Supplemented by reference TRBV14 and TRBJ2-6, the full variable domain reads EAGVTQFPSHSVIEKGQTVTLRCDPISGHDNLYWYRRVMGKEIKFLLHFVKESKQDESGMPNNRFLAERTGGTYSTLKVQPAELEDSGVYFCASSPLGGANVLTFGAGSRLTVL.

There are many counts of this clone. The junction departs from germline at one end; a sequencing error may be responsible. V usage is TRBV30 and J usage is TRBJ2-7; 9 bases are shared with TRBD1. In germline, CDR1 is GTSNPN, CDR2 SVGIG (reference sequence). This CDR3 region has 13 residues. The CDR3 DNA is TGTACCTGGAGGGACAGGGTCTCCTACGAGCAGTACTTC. Amino acids: CTWRDRVSYEQYF. The whole variable domain, remainder taken from reference TRBV30 and TRBJ2-7, is SQTIHQWPATLVQPVGSPLSLECTVEGTSNPNLYWYRQAAGRGLQLLFYSVGIGQISSEVPQNLSASRPQDRQFILSSKKLLLSDSGFYLCTWRDRVSYEQYFGPGTRLTVT.

CDR3 residues: CASSEARTLAAGELFF. CDR3 sequence (DNA): TGTGCCAGCAGTGAAGCTAGGACACTGGCCGCCGGGGAGCTGTTTTTT. The chain joins TRBV6-1 to TRBJ2-2; D possibly corresponds to TRBD1 (5 bases). Trimming took off 0 bases at V and 6 bases at J, with 14 bases between the two ends. This CDR3 has 16 residues. Germline CDR1 and CDR2: MNHNS and SASEGT.

The chain has TRBV28 and TRBJ2-7, with 10 bases lining up with TRBD1. The J segment lost 4 bases and the V segment lost 7 bases, leaving 7 bases of the junction unmatched. Germline CDR1 MDHEN, CDR2 SYDVKM. The CDR3 covers 14 residues. The CDR3 DNA reads as TGTGCCAGCATTCCCGGGACAGGGGTGTACGAGCAGTACTTC. Translating it yields CASIPGTGVYEQYF.

The V call is TRBV7-2, the J call TRBJ1-5; D remains unclear. V was pared by 5 bases and J by 7 bases, with 9 bases between. The CDR3 is 12 residues long. The germline gives CDR1 SGHTA, CDR2 FQGNSA. The CDR3 region is CASSHRRQPQHF. The DNA for the CDR3 is TGTGCCAGCAGCCACCGAAGGCAGCCCCAGCATTTT.

At least ten counts were recorded for this clone. The gene calls are TRBV4-3 and TRBJ2-1; 7 bases agree with TRBD2. Germline V gene data show CDR1 as LGHNA and CDR2 as YSLEER. With 4 bases clipped from V and 5 bases from J, the junction kept 8 bases outside the gene matches. The CDR3 runs 15 residues. Here the CDR3 DNA reads TGCGCCAGCAGCCTATCCCTAGCGGATAACAATGAGCAGTTCTTC. Encoded protein: CASSLSLADNNEQFF.

This clone was counted ten times or more. This chain uses TRBV7-9 with TRBJ2-7; D possibly corresponds to TRBD1 (6 bases). The CDR3 runs to 13 residues. Germline V CDR1 and CDR2: SEHNR, FQNEAQ (reference sequence). Deletions cut 4 bases from V and 1 base from J, with 8 bases between. Here the CDR3 reads CASSSQGSYEQYF. DNA of the CDR3: TGTGCCAGCAGCTCACAGGGATCCTACGAGCAGTACTTC. Combining the CDR3 with reference TRBV7-9 and TRBJ2-7 gives the whole variable domain DTGVSQNPRHKITKRGQNVTFRCDPISEHNRLYWYRQTLGQGPEFLTYFQNEAQLEKSRLLSDRFSAERPKGSFSTLEIQRTEQGDSAMYLCASSSQGSYEQYFGPGTRLTVT.

The chain recombines TRBV15 with TRBJ2-3, with 13 positions matching TRBD2. The V segment lost 0 bases and the J segment 2 bases; nucleotides outside the gene matches: 5. Germline CDR1 LNHNV, CDR2 YYDKDF (reference sequence). The CDR3 extends over 18 amino acids. The CDR3 nucleotides are TGTGCCACCAGCAGAGATCCGGGACTAGCGGGGTCCACAGATACGCAGTATTTT. This encodes CATSRDPGLAGSTDTQYF.

Worth noting for this clone: Its ends do not fully match the called genes, so a read error is possible. The chain is built from TRBV7-3 and TRBJ2-3, with a weak D call TRBD1 (6 bases). Germline CDR1 and CDR2: SGHTA and FQGTGA. This CDR3 has 15 amino acids. In DNA form, the CDR3 reads TGTGCCAGCAGCTTAGGTCCCAGGGGCACTGATACGCAGTATTTT. Its protein product is CASSLGPRGTDTQYF.

V usage is TRBV2 and J usage is TRBJ2-1, with D perhaps TRBD1 (6 bases). Germline loops: CDR1 SNHLY, CDR2 FYNNEI. The V gene lost 1 base and the J gene lost 4 bases, with 8 bases spanning the gap. This CDR3 comprises 14 residues. The CDR3 sequence is CASSEGTEYNEQFF. DNA for the CDR3: TGTGCCAGCAGTGAAGGGACAGAATACAATGAGCAGTTCTTC.

This rearrangement joins TRBV20-1 to TRBJ2-1, with D possibly matching TRBD2 (5 bases). Per the germline V gene, CDR1 is DFQATT and CDR2 is SNEGSKA (reference sequence). V was clipped by 4 bases and J by 10 bases, with 11 bases between them. The CDR3 contains 11 residues. The DNA for the CDR3 is TGCAGTGCTAAAAGACTACCAGAGCAGTTCTTC. Translating it yields CSAKRLPEQFF.

The V gene is TRBV7-9, the J gene TRBJ2-7; D might be TRBD1 (6 bases). Germline lookup yields CDR1 SEHNR and CDR2 FQNEAQ (reference sequence). The CDR3 runs 16 residues. V lost 8 bases to trimming and J lost 3 bases, with 23 bases between them. CDR3 DNA sequence: TGTGCCAGCGGAACCAGAGGACAGACAGCAAACTACGAGCAGTACTTC. Protein product: CASGTRGQTANYEQYF.